The 5 T cell receptor beta chains in this list originate from one sample, sequenced in a study of blood T cell repertoires in COVID-19. The repertoire was sequenced with immunoSEQ multiplex PCR; TCRdb's copy has only in-frame clones and lacks some. The profile covers 350,000 or so clones, with about 92% appearing a single time and 3.9% taken by the ten largest. Sequencing was carried out using peripheral blood. These receptors were taken from a woman aged 55 to 70 with COVID-19, enrolled during active disease.

V and J are TRBV4-1 and TRBJ1-6; 7 nucleotides agree with TRBD1. This CDR3 has 15 residues. Germline CDR1 and CDR2: MGHRA and YSYEKL. V lost 4 bases and J lost 6; bases outside the gene matches: 6. The CDR3 spells CASSLEGTANSPLHF. CDR3 DNA: TGCGCCAGCAGCCTCGAAGGGACAGCTAATTCACCCCTCCACTTT.

This chain connects TRBV18 to TRBJ1-4; no definite D call. The CDR3 runs 15 residues. Germline-derived CDR1 and CDR2 are KGHSH and LQKENI. V shed 3 bases and J shed 6 bases, with 14 bases lying between them. The CDR3 DNA reads as TGTGCCAGCTCACCCCTAGACCCACACTATGAAAAACTGTTTTTT. It translates to CASSPLDPHYEKLFF.

The J gene is TRBJ1-4, the V gene TRBV18; 7 bases align to TRBD1. This CDR3 has 16 residues. Losses at the gene ends were 2 bases for V and 3 bases for J; bases not matched to a gene: 6. Germline loops: CDR1 KGHSH, CDR2 LQKENI. The CDR3 DNA is TGTGCCAGCTCACCAGCCCGACAGGGAGCTAATGAAAAACTGTTTTTT. This gives the protein CASSPARQGANEKLFF.

The chain is built from TRBV7-8 and TRBJ2-1; TRBD2 matches 10 bases. V lost 1 base and J lost 7; bases outside the gene matches: 4. The CDR3 totals 15 residues. Germline CDR1 reads SGHVS; CDR2 reads FQNEAQ. The CDR3 here is CASSLEAGGINEQFF. The CDR3 DNA reads as TGTGCCAGCAGCTTAGAAGCGGGGGGGATTAATGAGCAGTTCTTC.

V usage is TRBV7-9 and J usage is TRBJ2-5; 8 nucleotides agree with TRBD1. The CDR3 extends over 14 amino acids. Germline CDR1 and CDR2: SEHNR and FQNEAQ (reference sequence). The ends lost 3 bases at V and 4 bases at J; junction bases unmatched: 4. DNA for the CDR3: TGTGCCAGCAGCTTGGACAGGGCCCTAGAGACCCAGTACTTC. This gives the protein CASSLDRALETQYF.